The 31 T cell receptor beta chains listed next were all sequenced from one sample in a study of shared clonotypes between healthy human individuals. This table comes from immunoSEQ multiplex PCR, and its TCRdb copy is limited to in-frame clones, with some not included. The data contain approximately 2.5 million clones, approximately 93% of them singletons. Sequenced sample: naive CD4+ T cells from PBMCs. The subset is: CD45RA+ positively selected. The receptors come from a man aged 18-30 years in good health. Some clones in this sample may be carry-over from other donors' samples.

The gene calls are TRBV7-3 and TRBJ2-3; maybe TRBD1 (5 bases). The CDR3 is 14 residues long. Between the trimmed V and J ends, which lost 4 bases and 1 base, there was a span of 9 bases. Germline V gene lookup returns CDR1 SGHTA and CDR2 FQGTGA. The CDR3 protein is CASSSQGGTDTQYF. CDR3 in DNA: TGTGCCAGCAGCTCCCAGGGTGGCACAGATACGCAGTATTTT.

This clone was detected once. This chain links TRBV6-5 with TRBJ2-5, with unresolved D. The end of the DNA aligns better with TRBJ2-7, so the J call may be wrong. The CDR3 covers 13 residues. Germline V gene data show CDR1 as MNHEY and CDR2 as SVGAGI. In DNA form, the CDR3 reads TGTGCCAGCAGTTGGGCTGACCTCGGCGAGCAGTACTTC. Residues: CASSWADLGEQYF.

The gene calls are TRBV7-2 and TRBJ1-4, with 8 bases fitting TRBD1. Germline CDR1 SGHTA, CDR2 FQGNSA. V lost 1 base and J lost 5; bases outside the gene matches: 6. The CDR3 is 16 residues long. CDR3 amino acids: CASSLGTGLRNEKLFF. The CDR3 nucleotides are TGTGCCAGCAGCTTAGGGACAGGGCTAAGGAATGAAAAACTGTTTTTT.

The chain links TRBV18 to TRBJ1-3; D gene ambiguous. Germline lookup yields CDR1 KGHSH and CDR2 LQKENI. The CDR3 runs 15 residues. The V end lost 0 bases, the J end lost 3 bases, and 9 bases lay between the germline ends. CDR3 loop: CASSPPHYNGNTIYF. For the CDR3, the DNA is TGTGCCAGCTCACCACCCCATTACAATGGAAACACCATATATTTT.

This clone was found once. V usage is TRBV30 and J usage is TRBJ2-4; D remains unclear. Trimming left V 2 bases short and J 9 bases short, with 8 bases between. The CDR3 has 11 residues. Germline assignment: CDR1 GTSNPN and CDR2 SVGIG (reference sequence). The CDR3: CAWSIGAIQYF. CDR3 in DNA: TGTGCCTGGAGTATAGGTGCCATTCAGTACTTC.

Only one count was recorded for this clone. The chain recombines TRBV19 with TRBJ1-4; 7 bases line up with TRBD1. Germline V CDR1 and CDR2: LNHDA, SQIVND (reference sequence). CDR3 length: 16 amino acids. With 3 bases clipped from V and 2 bases from J, the junction kept 6 bases outside the gene matches. The CDR3 coding sequence is TGTGCCAGTAGTATTCGGCAGGGGGTGACTAATGAAAAACTGTTTTTT. It encodes CASSIRQGVTNEKLFF. Full variable domain (rest looked up from reference TRBV19 and TRBJ1-4): DGGITQSPKYLFRKEGQNVTLSCEQNLNHDAMYWYRQDPGQGLRLIYYSQIVNDFQKGDIAEGYSVSREKKESFPLTVTSAQKNPTAFYLCASSIRQGVTNEKLFFGSGTQLSVL.

The chain has TRBV9 and TRBJ2-7, with a possible D match to TRBD2 (5 bases). The V and J ends lost 0 bases and 3 bases respectively, with 13 bases between them. CDR3 length equals 15 residues. Per the germline V gene, CDR1 is SGDLS and CDR2 is YYNGEE. The CDR3 here is CASSVEGGRFYEQYF. The CDR3 DNA is TGTGCCAGCAGCGTAGAGGGCGGGCGTTTCTACGAGCAGTACTTC.

V is TRBV5-8 and J is TRBJ1-2; 9 bases are shared with TRBD1. The CDR3 loop spans 14 amino acids. Per germline, CDR1 SGHTS and CDR2 YDEGEE. The trim removed 3 bases at V and 4 bases at J, leaving 4 bases unmatched. Here the CDR3 reads CASSSGTGPYGYTF. The CDR3 DNA reads TGTGCCAGCAGCTCCGGGACAGGGCCCTATGGCTACACCTTC.

This chain uses TRBV28 with TRBJ1-2, with D possibly matching TRBD1 (6 bases). This CDR3 is built from 13 residues. Germline-derived CDR1 and CDR2 are MDHEN and SYDVKM. V dropped 2 bases and J dropped 6 bases, with 10 bases sitting between them. This CDR3 is CASSLRRGDGYTF. CDR3 nucleotides: TGTGCCAGCAGTTTAAGGAGGGGGGATGGCTACACCTTC.

The CDR3 DNA sequence: TGTGCCAGCAGCTCGACTAGGTGGCATGGCTACACCTTC. Translated: CASSSTRWHGYTF. This chain joins TRBV7-2 and TRBJ1-2, with D uncertain. Between the trimmed V and J ends, which lost 4 bases and 6 bases, there was a span of 12 bases. Germline CDR1 SGHTA, CDR2 FQGNSA. This CDR3 has 13 amino acids. Drawing the rest from reference TRBV7-2 and TRBJ1-2, the complete variable domain is GAGVSQSPSNKVTEKGKDVELRCDPISGHTALYWYRQSLGQGLEFLIYFQGNSAPDKSGLPSDRFSAERTGGSVSTLTIQRTQQEDSAVYLCASSSTRWHGYTFGSGTRLTVV.

This clone appeared once. This sequence joins TRBV9 and TRBJ2-5; TRBD2 aligns across 9 bases. Germline V gene sequence: CDR1 SGDLS, CDR2 YYNGEE. This CDR3 is built from 16 residues. The trim removed 0 bases at V and 5 bases at J, leaving 8 bases unmatched. The CDR3 protein is CASSVAGGRARETQYF. DNA for the CDR3: TGTGCCAGCAGCGTAGCGGGCGGGAGGGCCCGGGAGACCCAGTACTTC.

This sequence joins TRBV7-9 and TRBJ2-5; D is unclear. Matching the DNA end better, TRBJ2-7 makes the J call doubtful. CDR1 and CDR2 (germline): SEHNR, FQNEAQ (reference sequence). This CDR3 contains 15 residues. As DNA, the CDR3 is TGTGCCAGCAGCTCATCAGAGCGTACCTCCTACGAGCAGTACTTC. Protein sequence: CASSSSERTSYEQYF.

The chain combines TRBV14 with TRBJ2-1; possibly TRBD2 for D (6 bases). The V gene's germline CDR1 is SGHDN and CDR2 FVKESK. The V end lost 3 bases, the J end lost 4 bases, and 16 bases lay between the germline ends. The CDR3 extends over 16 amino acids. CDR3 coding DNA: TGTGCCAGCAGCCACTGGACTACGATTAATTACAATGAGCAGTTCTTC. This encodes CASSHWTTINYNEQFF.

The gene calls are TRBV5-1 and TRBJ2-1; 8 bases fit TRBD2. CDR1 is SGHRS and CDR2 is YFSETQ in the germline V gene. Trimming at V came to 4 bases and at J to 4 bases, leaving 10 bases not matched to a gene. This CDR3 contains 16 residues. For the CDR3, the DNA is TGCGCCAGCAGCCTGGCCGGGGGGGCGATGTACAATGAGCAGTTCTTC. This gives the protein CASSLAGGAMYNEQFF.

The V gene is TRBV7-6, the J gene TRBJ2-7; 11 bases match TRBD1. The CDR3 is 18 residues long. Germline V CDR1 and CDR2: SGHVS, FNYEAQ. The trim removed 1 base at V and 4 bases at J, leaving 12 bases unmatched. This CDR3 is CASSLGDYSGTGGYEQYF. CDR3 bases: TGTGCCAGCAGCTTAGGGGACTATTCCGGGACAGGGGGATACGAGCAGTACTTC.

The chain carries TRBV5-4 and TRBJ2-5; D unclear. Germline lookup yields CDR1 SGHNT and CDR2 YYREEE (reference sequence). This CDR3 is built from 15 residues. The V gene lost 3 bases and the J gene lost 5 bases, with 17 bases spanning the gap. In DNA form, the CDR3 reads TGTGCCAGCAGCTCCAACAACGGCCTTGGGGAGACCCAGTACTTC. This translates into CASSSNNGLGETQYF.

A few counts support this clone. The V call is TRBV30, the J call TRBJ1-2, with D possibly being TRBD1 (5 bases). The CDR3 extends over 14 amino acids. Germline V gene lookup returns CDR1 GTSNPN and CDR2 SVGIG (reference sequence). Trimming pared 1 base from V and 8 bases from J, leaving 17 bases between. The CDR3 here is CAWSAQGRGGGYTF. As DNA, the CDR3 is TGTGCCTGGAGTGCCCAGGGCCGGGGTGGCGGCTACACCTTC. The full variable domain, in which reference TRBV30 and TRBJ1-2 provide the parts outside the CDR3, is SQTIHQWPATLVQPVGSPLSLECTVEGTSNPNLYWYRQAAGRGLQLLFYSVGIGQISSEVPQNLSASRPQDRQFILSSKKLLLSDSGFYLCAWSAQGRGGGYTFGSGTRLTVV.

The CDR3 nucleotides are TGTGCCAGCGGAAAACAGCGGGGCAGCTCCTACGAGCAGTACTTC. This gives the protein CASGKQRGSSYEQYF. The rearrangement uses TRBV6-5 and TRBJ2-7; the match to TRBD2 covers 7 bases. V was clipped by 8 bases and J by 0 bases; unmatched bases: 10. This CDR3 contains 15 residues. Germline CDR1 is MNHEY and CDR2 is SVGAGI.

The V and J genes are TRBV4-1 and TRBJ1-3; D gene ambiguous. The length of the CDR3 is 17 residues. Between the trimmed V and J ends, which lost 3 bases and 4 bases, there was a span of 19 bases. CDR1 MGHRA and CDR2 YSYEKL come from the germline V gene. The CDR3 DNA is TGCGCCAGCAGCCAGGTACAGAGAGGCCTCGCAGGAAACACCATATATTTT. Protein product: CASSQVQRGLAGNTIYF.

As concerns this clone: The sample holds other DNA sequences that translate to the same CDR3. CDR3 nucleotide sequence: TGTGCCAGCTCACCTTCATCCTACGAGCAGTACTTC. This translates into CASSPSSYEQYF. The genes are TRBV18 and TRBJ2-7; unclear D gene. The V gene's germline CDR1 is KGHSH and CDR2 LQKENI. The CDR3 has 12 residues. Trimming stripped 3 bases from V and 1 base from J, with 4 bases between.

The chain combines TRBV4-2 with TRBJ2-5; TRBD1 matches 10 bases. The CDR3 contains 16 residues. J gave up 5 bases and V 2 bases, and 8 bases lay outside the gene matches. CDR1 and CDR2 (germline): LGHNA, YNFKEQ. CDR3 DNA sequence: TGTGCCAGCAGCCAACCCGGACAGGGGGTATTGGAGACCCAGTACTTC. Protein: CASSQPGQGVLETQYF.

J is TRBJ2-7 and V is TRBV4-1; 10 positions agree with TRBD1. The J segment lost 5 bases and the V segment lost 1 base, leaving 5 bases of the junction unmatched. CDR1 and CDR2 from the germline V gene are MGHRA and YSYEKL. This CDR3 region has 15 residues. The CDR3 region has the DNA TGCGCCAGCAGCCAAGGGGACAGGGGTCCTAACGAGCAGTACTTC. It yields the protein CASSQGDRGPNEQYF.

This sequence joins TRBV11-3 and TRBJ2-5; D assignment may be TRBD1 or TRBD2 (5 bases each). CDR1 and CDR2 (germline): SGHNT, YENEEA. The V and J ends lost 5 bases and 3 bases respectively, with 16 bases between them. The CDR3 is 15 amino acids. Here the CDR3 DNA reads TGTGCCAGCAGCCCTGGGACGGTGAATAAAGAGACCCAGTACTTC. It is translated as CASSPGTVNKETQYF.

The chain joins TRBV11-3 to TRBJ2-1; D gene ambiguous. The CDR3 is made up of 16 amino acids. V was clipped by 5 bases and J by 6 bases, with 20 bases between them. CDR1 and CDR2 (germline): SGHNT, YENEEA. In nucleotides, the CDR3 is TGTGCCAGCAGCCCCGGCCCAGCGAGTTCGGGCAATGAGCAGTTCTTC. Protein sequence: CASSPGPASSGNEQFF.

V and J are TRBV15 and TRBJ2-3; 13 bases agree with TRBD2. V was clipped by 3 bases and J by 4 bases; unmatched bases: 10. The CDR3 is made up of 18 amino acids. Germline assignment: CDR1 LNHNV and CDR2 YYDKDF (reference sequence). CDR3 nucleotides: TGTGCCACCAGCAGCGGACTAGCGGGAGAGTTGGTGGCAGATACGCAGTATTTT. Protein sequence: CATSSGLAGELVADTQYF.

The chain combines TRBV30 with TRBJ2-1; D ambiguous. Trimming took off 3 bases at V and 9 bases at J, with 12 bases between the two ends. The CDR3 covers 12 residues. Germline CDR1 reads GTSNPN; CDR2 reads SVGIG (reference sequence). Here the CDR3 reads CAWSRPPREQFF. Written as DNA, the CDR3 is TGTGCCTGGAGCCGACCCCCTCGTGAGCAGTTCTTC. Full variable domain (missing parts from reference TRBV30 and TRBJ2-1): SQTIHQWPATLVQPVGSPLSLECTVEGTSNPNLYWYRQAAGRGLQLLFYSVGIGQISSEVPQNLSASRPQDRQFILSSKKLLLSDSGFYLCAWSRPPREQFFGPGTRLTVL.

This chain links TRBV30 with TRBJ1-2, with D possibly matching TRBD1 (6 bases). CDR1 and CDR2 (germline): GTSNPN, SVGIG (reference sequence). CDR3 length: 14 residues. The V end was cut by 3 bases, the J end by 8 bases, with 19 bases between. CDR3 sequence: CAWRATPGAEGYTF. The CDR3 coding sequence is TGTGCCTGGAGAGCTACGCCAGGGGCGGAGGGCTACACCTTC.

This chain joins TRBV27 and TRBJ1-6; TRBD1 is a possible D gene (6 bases). Germline V gene sequence: CDR1 MNHEY, CDR2 SMNVEV (reference sequence). V gave up 2 bases and J gave up 4 bases, with 15 bases separating them. The CDR3 contains 17 residues. Here the CDR3 reads CASSLRAGARYNSPLHF. The CDR3 DNA reads TGTGCCAGCAGTTTAAGGGCGGGGGCGCGGTATAATTCACCCCTCCACTTT.

The chain couples TRBV18 to TRBJ1-1, with a possible D match to TRBD1 (6 bases). V lost 2 bases, J lost 2 bases, and 15 bases lay in between. Germline assignment: CDR1 KGHSH and CDR2 LQKENI. The CDR3 sequence is 16 residues long. This CDR3 is CASSPVEGGLNTEAFF. As DNA, the CDR3 is TGTGCCAGCTCACCAGTAGAGGGGGGTTTAAACACTGAAGCTTTCTTT.

The chain links TRBV28 to TRBJ1-5, with a possible D match to TRBD1 (6 bases). Trimming left V 3 bases short and J 3 bases short, with 12 bases between. This CDR3 is built from 15 residues. Germline V gene lookup returns CDR1 MDHEN and CDR2 SYDVKM. The CDR3 nucleotides read TGTGCCAGCAGTTTTGGGGGCCGAGCCAATCAGCCCCAGCATTTT. It translates to CASSFGGRANQPQHF.

This clone was observed a single time. This sequence joins TRBV10-1 and TRBJ1-5, with D possibly matching TRBD1 (5 bases). V lost 2 bases and J lost 5, with 25 bases in between. This CDR3 has 19 residues. Germline V gene sequence: CDR1 WNHNN, CDR2 SYGVQD (reference sequence). The CDR3, as DNA: TGCGCCAGCAGTGAGACGGGGCTAGGGTGGGTTGCCCCCCATCAGCCCCAGCATTTT. It specifies CASSETGLGWVAPHQPQHF.